This TCR beta chain appears in the sequencing data of a study of metastatic and nonmetastatic thyroid tumors. In germline, CDR1 is KGHDR, CDR2 SFDVKD. The CDR3 runs 17 residues. V trimming: 5 bases; J trimming: 3 bases; junction bases outside the gene matches: 12. As concerns this clone: Its antigen is not identified.

General study results and limits: Significantly greater TCR beta diversity was reportedly found in malignant thyroid tumors than in benign nodules (in blood and tumor).

Thyroid surgery had not been preceded by any treatment in any patient. With MiXCR, TCRdb reprocessed the PCR reads. Seen here are about 21,000 clones, around 13% observed once, and the top ten hold around a quarter. Sequenced input: blood. This TCR was recovered from a female donor with papillary thyroid cancer or a benign thyroid nodule (not recorded which). Some clones in this sample may be carry-over from other donors' samples. The J gene is TRBJ2-3, the V gene TRBV24-1; 8 nucleotides line up with TRBD1. The CDR3 is CATSGPGQGLRTDTQYF. The CDR3 DNA is TGTGCCACCAGTGGCCCCGGACAGGGATTAAGGACAGATACGCAGTATTTT.